The TCR beta chain under discussion was sequenced for a study of OX40 agonist ivuxolimab in advanced cancers. Across the whole study: Cancers in dose escalation were hepatocellular, melanoma, renal cell and head and neck. 30% to 40% of patients had received prior checkpoint inhibitor therapy.

General observations from the study: Clonal expansion was seen in CD4+ and CD8+ blood T cells by week 6 at 0.1 to 3.0 mg/kg. Compared with others, partial responders at 0.1-3.0 mg/kg displayed clonal expansion among the lowest.

Regarding this clone: Its antigen is as yet unknown.

The protocol was immunoSEQ multiplex PCR, while the TCRdb copy is restricted to in-frame clones and leaves out a portion. The sample shows some 48,000 clones, approximately 79% of them seen only once. The CDR3 sequence is 14 residues long. The V end lost 6 bases, the J end lost 6 bases, and 13 bases lay between the germline ends. Per germline, CDR1 SGHRS and CDR2 YFSETQ. The TCR sequence derives from an adult with an advanced solid tumor such as melanoma, head and neck, liver or kidney cancer. The J gene is TRBJ1-6, the V gene TRBV5-1; maybe TRBD1 (5 bases). The sample consisted of CD4+ or CD8+ T cells sorted from blood, taken in a trial of the OX40 agonist ivuxolimab. The CDR3 nucleotides are TGCGCCAGCAAGGTGGAGGGGAGTAATTCACCCCTCCACTTT. It is translated as CASKVEGSNSPLHF.